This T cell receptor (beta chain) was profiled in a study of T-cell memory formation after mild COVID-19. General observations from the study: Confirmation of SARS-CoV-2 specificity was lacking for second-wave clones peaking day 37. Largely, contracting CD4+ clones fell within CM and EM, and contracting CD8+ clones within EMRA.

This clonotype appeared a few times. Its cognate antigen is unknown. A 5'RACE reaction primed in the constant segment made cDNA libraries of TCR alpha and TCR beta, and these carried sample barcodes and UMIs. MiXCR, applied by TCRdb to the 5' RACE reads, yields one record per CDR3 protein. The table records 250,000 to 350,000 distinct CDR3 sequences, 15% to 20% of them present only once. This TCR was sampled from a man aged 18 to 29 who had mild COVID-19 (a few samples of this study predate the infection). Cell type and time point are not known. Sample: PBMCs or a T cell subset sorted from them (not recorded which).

The CDR3 DNA sequence: TGCGCCAGCAGCCAACTGGACGGGACACCTCAGTACTTC. Translation gives CASSQLDGTPQYF. V is TRBV5-1 and J is TRBJ2-5; TRBD1 might be the D (6 bases). The CDR3 contains 13 residues. The germline V gene has CDR1 SGHRS and CDR2 YFSETQ. Trimming left V 4 bases short and J 11 bases short, with 18 bases between. The whole variable domain, remainder taken from reference TRBV5-1 and TRBJ2-5, is KAGVTQTPRYLIKTRGQQVTLSCSPISGHRSVSWYQQTPGQGLQFLFEYFSETQRNKGNFPGRFSGRQFSNSRSEMNVSTLELGDSALYLCASSQLDGTPQYFGPGTRLLVL.